This passage covers 10 T cell receptor beta chains from one sample sequenced in a study of blood T cell repertoires in COVID-19. TCRdb keeps only in-frame clones here, not all; method: immunoSEQ multiplex PCR. The repertoire includes around 140,000 clones, 88% of them detected once, and 1.8% sits in the top ten. The sample comprised peripheral blood. Receptor source: an older man with acute or convalescent COVID-19.

The genes are TRBV5-5 and TRBJ1-1; D is perhaps TRBD1 (6 bases). CDR3 length: 14 residues. Germline CDR1 and CDR2: SGHKS and YYEKEE (reference sequence). The ends were cut back, 0 bases at V and 5 bases at J, with 11 bases in the middle. The CDR3 DNA is TGTGCCAGCAGCTTGGACAGGGCGAGAACTGAAGCTTTCTTT. Translated, it gives CASSLDRARTEAFF.

This clone was found once. The chain recombines TRBV6-5 with TRBJ1-1; no reliable D call. The CDR3 has 13 residues. Trimming cost V 2 bases and J 9 bases, with 13 bases left between them. Germline CDR1 reads MNHEY; CDR2 reads SVGAGI. DNA for the CDR3: TGTGCCAGCAGTTACCAGGACGGGATTAAAGCTTTCTTT. This encodes CASSYQDGIKAFF.

The chain combines TRBV24-1 with TRBJ1-5; 9 nucleotides align to TRBD1. The CDR3 is 16 amino acids. Looked up from germline, CDR1 is KGHDR and CDR2 is SFDVKD. V lost 3 bases and J lost 2; bases outside the gene matches: 4. CDR3 region: CATSDPRQGGNQPQHF. In DNA form, the CDR3 reads TGTGCCACCAGTGATCCTAGACAGGGGGGCAATCAGCCCCAGCATTTT.

The chain recombines TRBV24-1 with TRBJ1-5; no clear D. Germline lookup yields CDR1 KGHDR and CDR2 SFDVKD. The CDR3 sequence is 13 residues long. Between the trimmed V and J ends, which lost 4 bases and 0 bases, there was a span of 3 bases. Written as DNA, the CDR3 is TGTGCCACCAGTGACTATAGCAATCAGCCCCAGCATTTT. Amino acid sequence: CATSDYSNQPQHF.

J is TRBJ1-2 and V is TRBV3-1 (or the pseudogene TRBV3-2), with 7 bases identical to TRBD1. V was clipped by 4 bases and J by 8 bases; unmatched bases: 7. The CDR3 extends over 13 amino acids. Germline V gives CDR1 LGHDT, CDR2 YNNKEL (reference sequence). The CDR3 bases are TGTGCCAGCAGCCGAACAGGGGCGGGCGGCTACACCTTC. Translated, it gives CASSRTGAGGYTF.

This chain joins TRBV3-1 (or the pseudogene TRBV3-2) and TRBJ2-1, with 15 bases fitting TRBD2. The V segment lost 0 bases and the J segment 4 bases; nucleotides outside the gene matches: 7. Per the germline V gene, CDR1 is LGHDT and CDR2 is YNNKEL (reference sequence). The CDR3 covers 19 residues. This CDR3 reads CASSQDSPGLAGGYNEQFF. The CDR3, as DNA: TGTGCCAGCAGCCAAGATTCGCCAGGACTAGCGGGAGGGTACAATGAGCAGTTCTTC.

V is TRBV3-1 (or the pseudogene TRBV3-2) and J is TRBJ2-5; TRBD2 matches at 12 bases. Germline-derived CDR1 and CDR2 are LGHDT and YNNKEL (reference sequence). The CDR3 sequence is 14 residues long. V was clipped by 7 bases and J by 7 bases; unmatched bases: 7. Written as DNA, the CDR3 is TGTGCCAGCATCCTAGCGGGGGGGCGTGGGACCCAGTACTTC. This gives the protein CASILAGGRGTQYF.

The J gene is TRBJ2-2, the V gene TRBV19; TRBD1 matches 12 bases. The CDR3 runs 16 residues. V lost 5 bases and J lost 7; bases outside the gene matches: 8. From germline, CDR1 is LNHDA and CDR2 SQIVND (reference sequence). The CDR3 DNA reads as TGTGCCAGTAGTCCTCCGGGACAGGGGGCTGGCGGGGAGCTGTTTTTT. Amino acids: CASSPPGQGAGGELFF.

The chain uses TRBV2 and TRBJ1-2; 8 nucleotides line up with TRBD1. The V and J ends lost 3 bases and 2 bases, in that order; junction bases with no gene match: 5. The CDR3 sequence is 15 residues long. In germline, CDR1 is SNHLY, CDR2 FYNNEI. The CDR3 loop reads CASSEGWTGNYGYTF. The CDR3 region has the DNA TGTGCCAGCAGTGAGGGATGGACAGGGAACTATGGCTACACCTTC.

The chain combines TRBV24-1 with TRBJ2-2; tentatively, D is TRBD2 (6 bases). Germline V CDR1 and CDR2: KGHDR, SFDVKD. The V end was cut by 1 base, the J end by 3 bases, with 11 bases between. CDR3 length: 16 amino acids. This chain's CDR3 is CATSDLGGADTGELFF. DNA for the CDR3: TGTGCCACCAGTGATTTAGGAGGGGCGGACACCGGGGAGCTGTTTTTT.